This T cell receptor (beta chain) is drawn from a study of high-grade serous ovarian cancer treatment subgroups. Across the study: On average, 14,192 reads and about 8,100 unique TCR beta rearrangements were obtained per sample. Findings and caveats of the study: Bulk tumor TCR sequencing gave no spatial information. Higher neoantigen levels went with greater TCR clonal relatedness. CDR1 and CDR2 were left unanalyzed; analyses focused on CDR3.

Tumor samples were obtained before definitive surgery or chemotherapy. To note about this clone: Antigen unknown.

This CDR3 has 16 amino acids. The V and J ends lost 6 bases and 9 bases respectively, with 22 bases between them. Germline V CDR1 and CDR2: SGHRS, YFSETQ. Some clones are missing from TCRdb's copy, which holds only in-frame ones; the method was immunoSEQ multiplex PCR. The sample yields about 33,000 clones, over 60% seen once. The TCR sequence derives from a human donor with high-grade serous ovarian cancer. Sequenced material: tumor tissue. The chain carries TRBV5-1 and TRBJ1-6; D is perhaps TRBD1 (5 bases). The CDR3 region is CASTVRADKGISPLHF. The CDR3 DNA reads TGCGCCAGCACAGTTCGGGCGGACAAAGGAATTTCACCCCTCCACTTT.